The 15 T cell receptor beta chains below all came from one sample that was sequenced in a study of T cell repertoires in cytomegalovirus infection. Their antigen targets remain unknown. TCRdb independently ran MiXCR on the reads; one entry per CDR3 protein. This table holds 650,000 to 900,000 distinct CDR3 sequences, 25% to 30% found once. Here the sequenced sample was cultured CD8+ T cells from PBMCs, taken from culture after CMV antigen stimulation. These TCRs come from a human donor in good health (CMV status not recorded). Some clones in this sample may be carry-over from other donors' samples.

The chain joins TRBV10-3 to TRBJ1-3; possibly TRBD1 for D (5 bases). This CDR3 has 16 amino acids. Looked up from germline, CDR1 is ENHRY and CDR2 is SYGVKD. With 3 bases removed from V and 0 bases from J, the gap between germline ends came to 12 bases. CDR3: CAISDRGLSSGNTIYF. DNA for the CDR3: TGTGCCATCAGTGATAGGGGACTGAGCTCTGGAAACACCATATATTTT.

This clonotype was counted only a few times. The chain recombines TRBV7-3 with TRBJ1-1; 11 positions match TRBD1. The ends lost 7 bases at V and 3 bases at J; junction bases unmatched: 7. The CDR3 is 15 amino acids. Germline CDR1 reads SGHTA; CDR2 reads FQGTGA. The CDR3: CASKPGQGVHTEAFF. The CDR3 DNA is TGTGCCAGCAAACCGGGACAGGGGGTACACACTGAAGCTTTCTTT.

There are a few counts of this clonotype. The chain is built from TRBV6-5 and TRBJ2-7, with a weak D call TRBD2 (5 bases). Germline V gene sequence: CDR1 MNHEY, CDR2 SVGAGI. The CDR3 spans 13 residues. V was cut by 6 bases and J by 6 bases, with 15 bases left in between. CDR3 in DNA: TGTGCCAGCAGCCCCGGGCCAGCGGCCGAGCAGTACTTC. Encoded protein: CASSPGPAAEQYF.

V and J are TRBV12-3 or TRBV12-4 and TRBJ2-7, with 7 bases lining up with TRBD1. The CDR3 runs to 14 residues. V lost 4 bases, J lost 2 bases, and 5 bases stayed unmatched. CDR3 amino acids: CASSSPDRPYEQYF. In nucleotides, the CDR3 is TGTGCCAGCAGTTCTCCGGACAGGCCCTACGAGCAGTACTTC.

The CDR3 loop is CASSLGKLFEETQYF. DNA of the CDR3: TGTGCCAGCAGCTTAGGCAAGTTATTTGAAGAGACCCAGTACTTC. This chain connects TRBV7-9 to TRBJ2-5; D unclear. Germline loops: CDR1 SEHNR, CDR2 FQNEAQ (reference sequence). The length of the CDR3 is 15 residues. The V and J ends lost 1 base and 3 bases respectively, with 12 bases between them.

V is TRBV6-1 and J is TRBJ2-1, with 8 positions matching TRBD2. Germline loops: CDR1 MNHNS, CDR2 SASEGT. The length of the CDR3 is 15 residues. The ends lost 2 bases at V and 8 bases at J; junction bases unmatched: 8. The CDR3, as DNA: TGTGCCAGCAGTGAATCCCCCGGGGGGGGATATGAGCAGTTCTTC. This gives the protein CASSESPGGGYEQFF.

The rearrangement joins TRBV27 to TRBJ1-2; TRBD1 might be the D (5 bases). The CDR3 covers 13 residues. Trimming took 0 bases from V and 6 from J, leaving 8 bases between them. In germline, CDR1 is MNHEY, CDR2 SMNVEV (reference sequence). This CDR3 reads CASSLSRVHGYTF. The CDR3 DNA sequence: TGTGCCAGCAGTTTATCCAGGGTGCATGGCTACACCTTC.

The CDR3 nucleotides are TGTGCCAGCAGCCAAGAGGACAGGGGGCATGAGCAGTACTTC. Protein sequence: CASSQEDRGHEQYF. V is TRBV9 and J is TRBJ2-7; 11 bases match TRBD1. CDR1 SGDLS and CDR2 YYNGEE come from the germline V gene. This CDR3 has 14 residues. V lost 4 bases and J lost 7; bases outside the gene matches: 7.

This clonotype was seen ten or more times. The chain joins TRBV7-3 to TRBJ2-1; D remains ambiguous. Germline lookup yields CDR1 SGHTA and CDR2 FQGTGA. Trimming took 1 base from V and 7 from J, leaving 8 bases between them. CDR3 size: 13 residues. The CDR3 loop reads CASSLMNFNEQFF. The CDR3 bases are TGTGCCAGCAGCTTAATGAACTTTAATGAGCAGTTCTTC.

The chain is built from TRBV10-3 and TRBJ2-6; 8 nucleotides line up with TRBD1. Germline CDR1 is ENHRY and CDR2 is SYGVKD. V gave up 6 bases and J gave up 0 bases; unmatched junction bases: 4. The CDR3 contains 16 residues. The CDR3 loop is CAISGQGPSGANVLTF. In DNA, the CDR3 is TGTGCCATCAGCGGACAGGGCCCCTCTGGGGCCAACGTCCTGACTTTC.

This CDR3 reads CASSFGSHGELFF. DNA of the CDR3: TGTGCCAGCAGCTTTGGCAGTCACGGGGAGCTGTTTTTT. V gene TRBV13 combines with J gene TRBJ2-2; the D is unclear. The V end was cut by 3 bases, the J end by 7 bases, with 9 bases between. The CDR3 length is 13 residues. CDR1 PRHDT and CDR2 FYEKMQ come from the germline V gene (reference sequence).

This clonotype was found a few times. The chain links TRBV4-2 to TRBJ2-2; TRBD1 is a possible D gene (6 bases). CDR3 length: 15 residues. CDR1 and CDR2 (germline): LGHNA, YNFKEQ. Between the trimmed V and J ends, which lost 2 bases and 2 bases, there was a span of 9 bases. CDR3 amino acids: CASSQLDRNTGELFF. The CDR3 DNA reads as TGTGCCAGCAGCCAATTGGACAGAAACACCGGGGAGCTGTTTTTT.

The rearrangement uses TRBV5-6 and TRBJ2-7; D is ambiguous. Germline CDR1 and CDR2: SGHDT and YYEEEE. This CDR3 region has 12 residues. The ends were cut back, 0 bases at V and 6 bases at J, with 7 bases in the middle. The CDR3 reads CASSLAVREQYF. The CDR3 DNA sequence: TGTGCCAGCAGCTTGGCCGTCCGCGAGCAGTACTTC.

The rearrangement joins TRBV14 to TRBJ1-1; D is ambiguous. Trimming shortened V by 4 bases and J by 4 bases, and 10 bases separated the two germline ends. The CDR3 contains 13 residues. Germline V CDR1 and CDR2: SGHDN, FVKESK. This chain's CDR3 is CASSPGIGTEAFF. In nucleotides, the CDR3 is TGTGCCAGCAGCCCTGGTATTGGCACTGAAGCTTTCTTT.

The table lists this clonotype with a few counts. The chain couples TRBV5-1 to TRBJ2-1; D unresolved. Trimming left V 3 bases short and J 3 bases short, with 7 bases between. Germline values: CDR1 SGHRS, CDR2 YFSETQ. CDR3 size: 13 residues. The CDR3 sequence is CASSSDLYNEQFF. CDR3 in DNA: TGCGCCAGCAGCTCCGACCTCTACAATGAGCAGTTCTTC.